Shown below are 13 T cell receptor beta chains from a single sample sequenced in a study of early T cells in non-severe SARS-CoV-2 infection. MiXCR, applied by TCRdb to the 5' RACE reads, yields one record per CDR3 protein. In the table there are about 48,000 distinct CDR3 sequences, 7.7% of which are singletons. The material sequenced was whole blood. The receptors come from an adult who was a healthcare worker with PCR-confirmed SARS-CoV-2 infection or an uninfected control (not recorded which).

In its sample, this clonotype was seen many times. V usage is TRBV6-2 or TRBV6-3 and J usage is TRBJ2-3; D is unresolved. This CDR3 has 14 amino acids. Germline assignment: CDR1 MNHEY and CDR2 SVGEGT. The V end lost 0 bases, the J end lost 0 bases, and 4 bases lay between the germline ends. The CDR3 coding sequence is TGTGCCAGCAGTTACTCGTCCAGCACAGATACGCAGTATTTT. This codes for CASSYSSSTDTQYF.

The gene calls are TRBV28 and TRBJ2-7; tentative D call: TRBD1 (6 bases). Germline V lookup: CDR1 MDHEN, CDR2 SYDVKM. CDR3 length equals 13 residues. V lost 1 base and J 3 bases, leaving 7 bases between the germline ends. The CDR3 nucleotides read TGTGCCAGCAGTTTATCGGACAGCTACGAGCAGTACTTC. Amino acids: CASSLSDSYEQYF.

The chain couples TRBV19 to TRBJ1-5, with 8 bases that match TRBD1. This CDR3 has 16 amino acids. The junction had 9 bases not matched to a gene; V was cut back by 3 bases and J by 5 bases. Germline V CDR1 and CDR2: LNHDA, SQIVND (reference sequence). The CDR3 spells CASSILRGQEDQPQHF. The CDR3 nucleotides read TGTGCCAGTAGTATCCTCAGGGGGCAAGAGGATCAGCCCCAGCATTTT.

In its sample, this clonotype was seen a few times. The rearrangement links TRBV11-2 to TRBJ1-1; no clear D. Looked up from germline, CDR1 is SGHAT and CDR2 is FQNNGV. The CDR3 consists of 14 residues. The V gene lost 3 bases and the J gene lost 0 bases, with 8 bases spanning the gap. The CDR3: CASSFRQLNTEAFF. CDR3 in DNA: TGTGCCAGCAGCTTCCGGCAGTTGAACACTGAAGCTTTCTTT.

This clonotype was detected many times. The chain joins TRBV5-1 to TRBJ2-3, with D possibly TRBD1 on 5 matching bases. The V gene lost 1 base and the J gene lost 6 bases, with 6 bases spanning the gap. Germline lookup yields CDR1 SGHRS and CDR2 YFSETQ. This CDR3 is 12 amino acids long. CDR3 residues: CASSLKGDTQYF. CDR3 nucleotides: TGCGCCAGCAGCTTGAAGGGGGATACGCAGTATTTT.

This clonotype came up many times. The chain joins TRBV5-1 to TRBJ2-2; D is uncertain. The CDR3 spans 14 residues. Between the trimmed V and J ends, which lost 0 bases and 9 bases, there was a span of 12 bases. Germline CDR1 SGHRS, CDR2 YFSETQ. CDR3 nucleotides: TGCGCCAGCAGCTTGGCCTACAGAAAAAGGGAGCTGTTTTTT. Its protein is CASSLAYRKRELFF.

This clonotype was detected a few times. J is TRBJ2-5 and V is TRBV2, with 11 bases that match TRBD2. Germline CDR1 is SNHLY and CDR2 is FYNNEI. The CDR3 contains 18 residues. V trimming: 5 bases; J trimming: 1 base; junction bases outside the gene matches: 12. The CDR3 is CASSYGLTSGGFQETQYF. The DNA for the CDR3 is TGTGCCAGCAGTTACGGACTTACTAGCGGGGGATTCCAAGAGACCCAGTACTTC.

This clonotype was counted many times. At one boundary the junction diverges from the germline segment, which might be a read error. Written as DNA, the CDR3 is TGTCGCCCGCGGGGGTTAGACAGGGGCAGGGGCTACACCTTC. Protein product: CRPRGLDRGRGYTF. The gene calls are TRBV20-1 and TRBJ1-2, with 8 bases aligning to TRBD1. CDR3 length: 14 amino acids. The V gene's germline CDR1 is DFQATT and CDR2 SNEGSKA (reference sequence).

The rearrangement uses TRBV24-1 and TRBJ1-1, with D unclear. The V end was cut by 2 bases, the J end by 0 bases, with 3 bases between. Germline lookup yields CDR1 KGHDR and CDR2 SFDVKD. The CDR3 contains 13 residues. CDR3 in DNA: TGTGCCACCAGTGATTCGCTGAACACTGAAGCTTTCTTT. This encodes CATSDSLNTEAFF.

The chain is built from TRBV19 and TRBJ2-7; 8 positions match TRBD1. Trimming cost V 4 bases and J 4 bases; bases outside gene matches: 9. Germline values: CDR1 LNHDA, CDR2 SQIVND (reference sequence). CDR3 size: 15 residues. CDR3: CASSRGQGLRYEQYF. Here the CDR3 DNA reads TGTGCCAGTAGTAGAGGACAGGGCCTACGATACGAGCAGTACTTC.

This clonotype has more than one count but fewer than ten. This chain links TRBV5-1 with TRBJ1-6; D remains ambiguous. The V end was cut by 0 bases, the J end by 5 bases, with 15 bases between. Germline-derived CDR1 and CDR2 are SGHRS and YFSETQ. The CDR3 runs 17 residues. CDR3 DNA sequence: TGCGCCAGCAGCTTGGCCGGACCCCGGCGAAATAATTCACCCCTCCACTTT. Protein sequence: CASSLAGPRRNNSPLHF.

At least ten counts were recorded for this clonotype. The chain couples TRBV5-1 to TRBJ1-4, with a possible D match to TRBD1 (6 bases). V was cut by 0 bases and J by 7 bases, with 13 bases left in between. The CDR3 contains 15 residues. The germline V gene has CDR1 SGHRS and CDR2 YFSETQ. The CDR3 is CASSLVGGPGEKLFF. CDR3 DNA: TGCGCCAGCAGCTTGGTGGGGGGGCCAGGTGAAAAACTGTTTTTT.

The rearrangement uses TRBV20-1 and TRBJ2-3; D is perhaps TRBD1 (5 bases). There are 15 residues in the CDR3. V lost 4 bases and J lost 4, with 18 bases in between. Germline V gene sequence: CDR1 DFQATT, CDR2 SNEGSKA (reference sequence). The CDR3 here is CSANTDTRVPDTQYF. In DNA, the CDR3 is TGCAGTGCTAACACGGACACAAGGGTTCCAGATACGCAGTATTTT.